This entry lists 25 T cell receptor beta chains sequenced from one sample in a study of cytotoxic CD8 clonotypes in ibrutinib-treated CLL (dated by TCRdb to the early 2020s). The time point label on this specimen signifies: more than 10 months on ibrutinib. The method behind the library was the immunoSEQ multiplex PCR assay. TCRdb's version of the immuneACCESS table is confined to in-frame rearrangements and falls short of the full clone set. An unresolved V gene accounts for under half of the shortfall where checked; the remainder is of unknown origin. Across this sample there are 160,000 or so clones, with roughly 86% seen only once. The leading ten clones occupy around 2.1% of the sample. This material consisted of PBMCs, taken after 12 months of ibrutinib treatment. All receptors come from a human donor with chronic lymphocytic leukemia.

CDR3 DNA sequence: TGTGCCAGCAGCCCCCTGGGAGGGGGGTCCTACGAGCAGTACTTC. It yields the protein CASSPLGGGSYEQYF. The rearrangement joins TRBV2 to TRBJ2-7; D possibly corresponds to TRBD2 (7 bases). Germline-derived CDR1 and CDR2 are SNHLY and FYNNEI. The V and J ends lost 6 bases and 1 base respectively, with 16 bases between them. The CDR3 extends over 15 amino acids.

This sequence joins TRBV15 and TRBJ1-2, with TRBD1 as a possible D gene (5 bases). Trimming stripped 5 bases from V and 8 bases from J, with 21 bases between. The CDR3 covers 15 residues. The germline V gene has CDR1 LNHNV and CDR2 YYDKDF (reference sequence). CDR3 region: CATSSFKGGAEGYTF. The CDR3 region has the DNA TGTGCCACCAGCTCCTTTAAGGGCGGGGCTGAGGGCTACACCTTC.

The chain couples TRBV6-5 to TRBJ1-2, with D hard to call. The CDR3 has 15 residues. The V gene lost 3 bases and the J gene lost 8 bases, with 19 bases spanning the gap. From germline, CDR1 is MNHEY and CDR2 SVGAGI. The CDR3 DNA is TGTGCCAGCAGTTATTACCCCCACTCTCCTATGGGCTACACCTTC. Residues: CASSYYPHSPMGYTF.

This clone has a single count. The V and J genes are TRBV19 and TRBJ2-3, with TRBD2 identical over 8 bases. The J segment lost 6 bases and the V segment lost 7 bases, leaving 12 bases of the junction unmatched. The CDR3 covers 15 residues. Germline loops: CDR1 LNHDA, CDR2 SQIVND (reference sequence). The CDR3 loop reads CASIQASGRSDTQYF. In nucleotides, the CDR3 is TGTGCCAGTATTCAAGCCAGCGGGAGATCGGATACGCAGTATTTT.

The rearrangement links TRBV2 to TRBJ1-1; 8 bases line up with TRBD1. This CDR3 is built from 16 residues. The V gene's germline CDR1 is SNHLY and CDR2 FYNNEI. V shed 1 base, J shed 4 bases, and the junction held 8 bases outside the gene matches. This CDR3 reads CASSEVPGQGTTEAFF. DNA of the CDR3: TGTGCCAGCAGTGAAGTTCCCGGACAGGGAACCACTGAAGCTTTCTTT.

This clone was observed a few times. The CDR3 DNA reads as TGTGCCAGCAGCCCTACAGGGGTCTACGAGCAGTACTTC. Translating gives CASSPTGVYEQYF. The chain joins TRBV7-9 to TRBJ2-7; 7 bases align to TRBD1. The ends lost 5 bases at V and 3 bases at J; junction bases unmatched: 4. The CDR3 has 13 amino acids. Germline loops: CDR1 SEHNR, CDR2 FQNEAQ (reference sequence).

The rearrangement uses TRBV18 and TRBJ1-4; 8 bases align to TRBD1. Trimming took 3 bases from V and 3 from J; bases not matched to a gene: 9. The CDR3 runs to 17 residues. Germline values: CDR1 KGHSH, CDR2 LQKENI. The CDR3 coding sequence is TGTGCCAGCTCACCTCAGGAGCTCAGGGGGCCTAATGAAAAACTGTTTTTT. Translation gives CASSPQELRGPNEKLFF. The variable domain in full, with the rest retrieved from reference TRBV18 and TRBJ1-4, is NAGVMQNPRHLVRRRGQEARLRCSPMKGHSHVYWYRQLPEEGLKFMVYLQKENIIDESGMPKERFSAEFPKEGPSILRIQQVVRGDSAAYFCASSPQELRGPNEKLFFGSGTQLSVL.

This sequence joins TRBV9 and TRBJ2-7, with 8 bases matching TRBD1. This CDR3 is 15 amino acids long. Germline CDR1 reads SGDLS; CDR2 reads YYNGEE. J lost 3 bases, V lost 2 bases, and 7 bases had no gene match. The CDR3 sequence is CASSVSTGVGYEQYF. The CDR3, as DNA: TGTGCCAGCAGCGTCTCGACAGGGGTAGGCTACGAGCAGTACTTC.

V gene TRBV29-1 combines with J gene TRBJ2-2; TRBD2 aligns across 7 bases. The junction had 7 bases not matched to a gene; V was cut back by 6 bases and J by 0 bases. Germline V gene lookup returns CDR1 SQVTM and CDR2 ANQGSEA. This CDR3 region has 15 residues. The CDR3 loop is CSVRLADPNTGELFF. CDR3 nucleotide sequence: TGCAGCGTCAGACTAGCAGACCCGAACACCGGGGAGCTGTTTTTT.

The V and J genes are TRBV6-5 and TRBJ2-7; D is perhaps TRBD1 or TRBD2 (5 bases each). The V gene's germline CDR1 is MNHEY and CDR2 SVGAGI. The CDR3 contains 11 residues. Trimming stripped 7 bases from V and 6 bases from J, with 10 bases between. The CDR3 reads CASKGRGEQYF. The CDR3 DNA is TGTGCCAGCAAGGGACGAGGCGAGCAGTACTTC.

The chain recombines TRBV7-9 with TRBJ2-5; 8 bases agree with TRBD1. Per germline, CDR1 SEHNR and CDR2 FQNEAQ (reference sequence). V shed 1 base, J shed 0 bases, and the junction held 1 base outside the gene matches. This CDR3 comprises 15 residues. DNA of the CDR3: TGTGCCAGCAGCTTAGACAGGGGGTACCAAGAGACCCAGTACTTC. Translating it yields CASSLDRGYQETQYF. The whole variable domain, filled in from reference TRBV7-9 and TRBJ2-5, reads DTGVSQNPRHKITKRGQNVTFRCDPISEHNRLYWYRQTLGQGPEFLTYFQNEAQLEKSRLLSDRFSAERPKGSFSTLEIQRTEQGDSAMYLCASSLDRGYQETQYFGPGTRLLVL.

The rearrangement links TRBV9 to TRBJ1-1; TRBD1 matches at 10 bases. The CDR3 runs to 16 residues. Per the germline V gene, CDR1 is SGDLS and CDR2 is YYNGEE. With 3 bases clipped from V and 4 bases from J, the junction kept 9 bases outside the gene matches. The CDR3 here is CASSAQGQGNPTEAFF. The CDR3 region has the DNA TGTGCCAGCAGCGCTCAGGGACAGGGGAATCCCACTGAAGCTTTCTTT.

The chain carries TRBV4-3 and TRBJ1-5, with a tentative D call TRBD1 (6 bases). Germline V gives CDR1 LGHNA, CDR2 YSLEER. The CDR3 extends over 15 amino acids. V was trimmed by 0 bases and J by 1 base, leaving 7 bases between them. This CDR3 reads CASSQDRGSNQPQHF. The CDR3 bases are TGCGCCAGCAGCCAAGATAGGGGGAGCAATCAGCCCCAGCATTTT.

The chain uses TRBV28 and TRBJ2-3; D may correspond to TRBD1 or TRBD2 (5 bases each). Trimming removed 10 bases from V and 2 bases from J, with 7 bases in between. Germline V gene lookup returns CDR1 MDHEN and CDR2 SYDVKM. There are 11 residues in the CDR3. The CDR3, as DNA: TGTGCCATCGGGGCCACAGATACGCAGTATTTT. Its protein product is CAIGATDTQYF.

V gene TRBV7-9 combines with J gene TRBJ2-7, with TRBD1 identical over 10 bases. Germline lookup yields CDR1 SEHNR and CDR2 FQNEAQ (reference sequence). CDR3 size: 14 residues. V was clipped by 8 bases and J by 3 bases; unmatched bases: 7. CDR3 loop: CASSNGQGDYEQYF. DNA of the CDR3: TGTGCCAGCTCAAATGGACAGGGGGACTACGAGCAGTACTTC.

The chain joins TRBV27 to TRBJ1-2; D not certain. The CDR3 runs 14 residues. Between the trimmed V and J ends, which lost 3 bases and 0 bases, there was a span of 8 bases. Germline V gene data show CDR1 as MNHEY and CDR2 as SMNVEV (reference sequence). The CDR3 protein is CASSFQGSNYGYTF. The DNA of the CDR3 is TGTGCCAGCAGTTTTCAAGGTTCTAACTATGGCTACACCTTC.

The rearrangement joins TRBV5-1 to TRBJ2-7; D is perhaps TRBD2 (5 bases). The CDR3 runs to 15 residues. Germline V lookup: CDR1 SGHRS, CDR2 YFSETQ. V was pared by 10 bases and J by 2 bases, with 22 bases between. The CDR3 sequence: CAGSPAELLTYEQYF. The CDR3 DNA reads TGCGCCGGGTCGCCAGCGGAGCTGCTTACCTACGAGCAGTACTTC.

The chain is built from TRBV6-5 and TRBJ2-7, with D possibly being TRBD2 (5 bases). CDR3 length equals 13 residues. CDR1 and CDR2 (germline): MNHEY, SVGAGI. V was pared by 7 bases and J by 3 bases, with 13 bases between. The CDR3 is CASTPPGNYEQYF. The CDR3 DNA reads as TGTGCCAGCACCCCACCGGGGAACTACGAGCAGTACTTC.

V and J are TRBV5-6 and TRBJ1-2; tentative D call: TRBD1 (5 bases). CDR1 is SGHDT and CDR2 is YYEEEE in the germline V gene. This CDR3 contains 13 residues. Trimming took 5 bases from V and 2 from J, leaving 10 bases between them. CDR3 nucleotide sequence: TGTGCCAGCAGACCGACAGCAAACTATGGCTACACCTTC. It translates to CASRPTANYGYTF.

The gene calls are TRBV25-1 and TRBJ1-1; 10 bases agree with TRBD1. This CDR3 comprises 16 residues. V was pared by 10 bases and J by 0 bases, with 11 bases of the junction left unmatched. Germline-derived CDR1 and CDR2 are MGHDK and SYGVNS. This CDR3 reads CATTGGTGDVNTEAFF. The CDR3 DNA reads TGTGCCACCACTGGGGGGACAGGGGATGTGAACACTGAAGCTTTCTTT.

The rearrangement uses TRBV27 and TRBJ2-7, with D maybe TRBD1 (5 bases). The CDR3 loop spans 12 amino acids. The germline gives CDR1 MNHEY, CDR2 SMNVEV (reference sequence). V lost 7 bases, J lost 5 bases, and 12 bases lay in between. CDR3 residues: CASTGQGNEQYF. The DNA of the CDR3 is TGTGCCAGCACGGGCCAGGGAAACGAGCAGTACTTC.

This chain links TRBV19 with TRBJ2-3; D is unresolved. Germline V lookup: CDR1 LNHDA, CDR2 SQIVND (reference sequence). This CDR3 has 15 amino acids. V gave up 3 bases and J gave up 2 bases, with 12 bases separating them. The CDR3 bases are TGTGCCAGTAGTATTTTGCTGGGTATCACAGATACGCAGTATTTT. This translates into CASSILLGITDTQYF.

The chain recombines TRBV10-3 with TRBJ1-2; 9 positions match TRBD1. Looked up from germline, CDR1 is ENHRY and CDR2 is SYGVKD. The CDR3 is 15 amino acids. Trimming removed 0 bases from V and 7 bases from J; junction bases left unmatched: 6. The CDR3 bases are TGTGCCATCAGTGAGTCGAACAGGGGGCTCTTTGGCTACACCTTC. Encoded protein: CAISESNRGLFGYTF.

The rearrangement links TRBV9 to TRBJ2-3; 9 bases align to TRBD1. The V gene end was trimmed by 3 bases and the J gene end by 6 bases; junction bases not matched to a gene: 11. The CDR3 has 16 residues. Germline V gives CDR1 SGDLS, CDR2 YYNGEE. The CDR3 region is CASSGGSGTGLDTQYF. The CDR3 nucleotides read TGTGCCAGCAGCGGGGGATCCGGGACAGGGCTCGATACGCAGTATTTT.

This rearrangement joins TRBV5-1 to TRBJ1-3, with 10 bases identical to TRBD1. Germline assignment: CDR1 SGHRS and CDR2 YFSETQ. The CDR3 covers 14 residues. V was clipped by 4 bases and J by 4 bases; unmatched bases: 2. The CDR3 region has the DNA TGCGCCAGCAGCAAGACAGGGGGCGGAAACACCATATATTTT. This gives the protein CASSKTGGGNTIYF.